Each of the 16 T cell receptor beta chains below was sequenced from the same sample in a study of blood T cell repertoires in COVID-19. Sequencing used immunoSEQ multiplex PCR; TCRdb keeps in-frame clones, though not all of them. The sample holds 25,000 to 30,000 clones, 85% to 90% seen once. Specimen: peripheral blood. The origin of the receptors is a human donor in a cohort sampled during active COVID-19.

V gene TRBV27 combines with J gene TRBJ1-2; D possibly corresponds to TRBD1 (5 bases). Germline V CDR1 and CDR2: MNHEY, SMNVEV (reference sequence). The CDR3 is made up of 15 amino acids. V lost 4 bases to trimming and J lost 5 bases, with 17 bases between them. CDR3 sequence (DNA): TGTGCCAGCAGTTCGTGGCGAGAAGGACATTATGGCTACACCTTC. This gives the protein CASSSWREGHYGYTF.

This clone was recorded once. V and J are TRBV14 and TRBJ2-2; D might be TRBD2 (5 bases). CDR1 is SGHDN, CDR2 FVKESK, per germline. V was clipped by 2 bases and J by 1 base, with 8 bases between them. The CDR3 is made up of 15 amino acids. The CDR3 loop is CASSQRRGNTGELFF. CDR3 in DNA: TGTGCCAGCAGCCAACGACGGGGGAACACCGGGGAGCTGTTTTTT. Looking up the rest from reference TRBV14 and TRBJ2-2 gives the full variable domain: EAGVTQFPSHSVIEKGQTVTLRCDPISGHDNLYWYRRVMGKEIKFLLHFVKESKQDESGMPNNRFLAERTGGTYSTLKVQPAELEDSGVYFCASSQRRGNTGELFFGEGSRLTVL.

This sequence joins TRBV7-2 and TRBJ2-7; D is uncertain. Per the germline V gene, CDR1 is SGHTA and CDR2 is FQGNSA. Between the trimmed V and J ends, which lost 4 bases and 6 bases, there was a span of 13 bases. The CDR3 is 13 amino acids. The CDR3 DNA reads TGTGCCAGCAGCTACCGCCAGGTAGGCGAGCAGTACTTC. Encoded protein: CASSYRQVGEQYF.

The gene calls are TRBV7-2 and TRBJ1-5; 7 nucleotides line up with TRBD1. This CDR3 is 13 amino acids long. The V gene's germline CDR1 is SGHTA and CDR2 FQGNSA. V gave up 5 bases and J gave up 5 bases; unmatched junction bases: 3. The CDR3 bases are TGTGCCAGCAGCCGGGACAGCCATCAGCCCCAGCATTTT. Translated: CASSRDSHQPQHF. The variable domain in full, with the rest retrieved from reference TRBV7-2 and TRBJ1-5, is GAGVSQSPSNKVTEKGKDVELRCDPISGHTALYWYRQSLGQGLEFLIYFQGNSAPDKSGLPSDRFSAERTGGSVSTLTIQRTQQEDSAVYLCASSRDSHQPQHFGDGTRLSIL.

The chain carries TRBV5-1 and TRBJ2-3, with TRBD2 matching over 12 bases. Trimming took 0 bases from V and 1 from J; bases not matched to a gene: 6. The CDR3 runs to 18 residues. CDR1 and CDR2 (germline): SGHRS, YFSETQ. The CDR3 region has the DNA TGCGCCAGCAGCTTGGCCCGGACTAGCGGGGTTGGCACAGATACGCAGTATTTT. Protein: CASSLARTSGVGTDTQYF.

This clone was counted between two and nine times. This chain uses TRBV5-1 with TRBJ2-7; D remains unclear. Germline V CDR1 and CDR2: SGHRS, YFSETQ. CDR3 length equals 11 residues. Trimming stripped 4 bases from V and 2 bases from J, with 4 bases between. CDR3 amino acids: CASSGAYEQYF. The CDR3 region has the DNA TGCGCCAGCAGCGGAGCCTACGAGCAGTACTTC.

The V call is TRBV10-3, the J call TRBJ2-2, with 7 bases lining up with TRBD2. Germline CDR1 and CDR2: ENHRY and SYGVKD. V shed 8 bases, J shed 0 bases, and the junction held 9 bases outside the gene matches. The CDR3 contains 16 residues. This CDR3 reads CAIGRVAYANTGELFF. In DNA, the CDR3 is TGTGCCATCGGGAGGGTAGCCTACGCGAACACCGGGGAGCTGTTTTTT.

V and J are TRBV14 and TRBJ1-1; 8 bases agree with TRBD1. The junction had 15 bases not matched to a gene; V was cut back by 4 bases and J by 11 bases. The CDR3 spans 15 residues. Germline V gene lookup returns CDR1 SGHDN and CDR2 FVKESK. In DNA form, the CDR3 reads TGTGCCAGCAGCCCGAGTCTTTCCGGGGGACAGGCCGCTTTCTTT. Translating it yields CASSPSLSGGQAAFF.

The rearrangement joins TRBV18 to TRBJ1-5; TRBD1 might be the D (5 bases). Trimming stripped 0 bases from V and 9 bases from J, with 15 bases between. This CDR3 has 15 amino acids. Per the germline V gene, CDR1 is KGHSH and CDR2 is LQKENI. The CDR3 DNA reads as TGTGCCAGCTCACCACCGGGCGGTAAGCAGGGGCCCCAGCATTTT. Encoded protein: CASSPPGGKQGPQHF.

This clone was picked up a small number of times. V usage is TRBV19 and J usage is TRBJ1-4; tentative D call: TRBD1 (6 bases). V was cut by 3 bases and J by 4 bases, with 12 bases left in between. Germline V CDR1 and CDR2: LNHDA, SQIVND (reference sequence). The CDR3 is 15 amino acids. The chain's CDR3 is CASSMGRDNNEKLFF. CDR3 DNA: TGTGCCAGTAGTATGGGCCGGGACAATAATGAAAAACTGTTTTTT.

V gene TRBV3-1 (or the pseudogene TRBV3-2) combines with J gene TRBJ2-7; 11 bases map to TRBD1. This CDR3 is built from 16 residues. Germline values: CDR1 LGHDT, CDR2 YNNKEL (reference sequence). With 4 bases clipped from V and 0 bases from J, the junction kept 5 bases outside the gene matches. DNA of the CDR3: TGTGCCAGCAGCCGGGACAGGGGGATTAGCTCCTACGAGCAGTACTTC. It encodes CASSRDRGISSYEQYF.

The chain employs TRBV7-2 and TRBJ1-2; D possibly corresponds to TRBD1 (5 bases). V was pared by 5 bases and J by 8 bases, with 15 bases between. The CDR3 contains 13 residues. Germline V gene data show CDR1 as SGHTA and CDR2 as FQGNSA. The CDR3 DNA sequence: TGTGCCAGCAGCACGGGACTTCCTTCCGGCTACACCTTC. It is translated as CASSTGLPSGYTF.

The chain employs TRBV10-3 and TRBJ2-7; TRBD1 matches 8 bases. CDR1 is ENHRY and CDR2 is SYGVKD in the germline V gene. V shed 6 bases and J 3 bases; nucleotides not matched to a gene: 4. The CDR3 runs 13 residues. The CDR3 sequence is CAISTGQDYEQYF. For the CDR3, the DNA is TGTGCCATCAGCACGGGACAGGACTACGAGCAGTACTTC.

For the CDR3, the DNA is TGTGCTAGTGGTTTGGTTATGGGCAGTGAAGCTTTCTTT. This sequence encodes CASGLVMGSEAFF. The chain couples TRBV12-5 to TRBJ1-1, with D unresolved. V was cut by 0 bases and J by 7 bases, with 9 bases left in between. Germline loops: CDR1 LGHNT, CDR2 FRNRAP. There are 13 residues in the CDR3.

This clone has just a few counts. The chain is built from TRBV7-9 and TRBJ2-2, with 11 bases that match TRBD2. The CDR3 runs 16 residues. The junction had 4 bases not matched to a gene; V was cut back by 3 bases and J by 4 bases. The germline V gene has CDR1 SEHNR and CDR2 FQNEAQ (reference sequence). CDR3 amino acids: CASSFHGLAGTGELFF. The CDR3 nucleotides read TGTGCCAGCAGCTTCCACGGACTAGCGGGCACCGGGGAGCTGTTTTTT. The whole variable domain, remainder taken from reference TRBV7-9 and TRBJ2-2, is DTGVSQNPRHKITKRGQNVTFRCDPISEHNRLYWYRQTLGQGPEFLTYFQNEAQLEKSRLLSDRFSAERPKGSFSTLEIQRTEQGDSAMYLCASSFHGLAGTGELFFGEGSRLTVL.

The V and J genes are TRBV7-6 and TRBJ2-2, with a tentative D call TRBD2 (7 bases). The length of the CDR3 is 16 residues. V gave up 5 bases and J gave up 1 base, with 14 bases separating them. Germline assignment: CDR1 SGHVS and CDR2 FNYEAQ. The CDR3 DNA reads as TGTGCCAGCAGCCCCACAGGGAGGGAGAACACCGGGGAGCTGTTTTTT. This gives the protein CASSPTGRENTGELFF.